This T cell receptor (beta chain) comes out of a study of blood T cell repertoires in COVID-19. Across the study: Sites in the United States, Italy and Spain provided acute and convalescent COVID-19 samples.

In the study's own analysis: Estimation of nucleated cell counts relied on the amplification of reference gene primers. The data were produced by immunoSEQ multiplex PCR, yet TCRdb's version contains in-frame clones alone and is incomplete. For V, J and clone size, that table is used; D and trimming come from the DNA. Found here are 84,000 or so clones, 83% of them singletons; the top ten hold about 29%. Germline values: CDR1 MNHEY, CDR2 SVGAGI. The length of the CDR3 is 15 residues. The J segment lost 2 bases and the V segment lost 2 bases, leaving 3 bases of the junction unmatched. The sequenced sample was peripheral blood. The rearrangement uses TRBV6-5 and TRBJ2-1, with 7 positions matching TRBD1. This clonotype was obtained from an elderly woman with acute or convalescent COVID-19. This chain's CDR3 is CASSYEGATYNEQFF. The CDR3 nucleotides are TGTGCCAGCAGTTACGAGGGGGCAACCTACAATGAGCAGTTCTTC.